These 5 T cell receptor beta chains share one sample of origin, sequenced in a study of long-term antiretroviral therapy in people with HIV. At the survey level, the v3.0 immunoSEQ assay was run. TCRdb's copy holds only in-frame clones and misses some; the assay was immunoSEQ multiplex PCR. The profile shows 20,000 to 25,000 clones, approximately 82% of them singletons. The sequencing used unsorted PBMCs, collected at the start of antiretroviral therapy. The receptors were sampled from a man aged 50-59 years with HIV.

The chain combines TRBV27 with TRBJ2-1; 7 bases line up with TRBD2. Germline V lookup: CDR1 MNHEY, CDR2 SMNVEV (reference sequence). The CDR3 contains 16 residues. The junction had 14 bases not matched to a gene; V was cut back by 8 bases and J by 4 bases. The CDR3 coding sequence is TGTGCCAGCCAGCGGGGAGCAAGCGGGGCTTACAATGAGCAGTTCTTC. Its protein product is CASQRGASGAYNEQFF.

The chain has TRBV28 and TRBJ1-2; no definite D call. The V gene lost 2 bases and the J gene lost 3 bases, with 4 bases spanning the gap. CDR1 is MDHEN and CDR2 is SYDVKM in the germline V gene. The CDR3 spans 12 residues. CDR3 region: CASSLNDYGYTF. The CDR3 nucleotides read TGTGCCAGCAGTTTAAATGACTATGGCTACACCTTC.

This clone counts as medium-sized. The chain employs TRBV6-5 and TRBJ1-3; D unresolved. Germline V lookup: CDR1 MNHEY, CDR2 SVGAGI. Trimming removed 4 bases at V and 3 bases at J, with 13 bases between. The CDR3 has 15 residues. The CDR3 region has the DNA TGTGCCAGCAGTTCCCCTCCGATCGGTGGAAACACCATATATTTT. Translation gives CASSSPPIGGNTIYF.

This clone came up once. V gene TRBV7-6 combines with J gene TRBJ1-3, with TRBD1 identical over 7 bases. The germline gives CDR1 SGHVS, CDR2 FNYEAQ. V lost 4 bases and J lost 0; bases outside the gene matches: 9. This CDR3 region has 17 residues. In DNA form, the CDR3 reads TGTGCCAGCAGCTCGGATCCCGGGACAGTCTCTGGAAACACCATATATTTT. Translation gives CASSSDPGTVSGNTIYF. The full variable domain, completed using reference TRBV7-6 and TRBJ1-3, is GAGVSQSPRYKVTKRGQDVALRCDPISGHVSLYWYRQALGQGPEFLTYFNYEAQQDKSGLPNDRFSAERPEGSISTLTIQRTEQRDSAMYRCASSSDPGTVSGNTIYFGEGSWLTVV.

The rearrangement joins TRBV11-3 to TRBJ1-1, with D perhaps matching TRBD1 (5 bases). Germline lookup yields CDR1 SGHNT and CDR2 YENEEA. The CDR3 runs to 15 residues. V dropped 2 bases and J dropped 0 bases, with 10 bases sitting between them. The CDR3 DNA is TGTGCCAGCAGCTTAATGCAGGGAATGAACACTGAAGCTTTCTTT. As protein: CASSLMQGMNTEAFF. The whole variable domain, remainder taken from reference TRBV11-3 and TRBJ1-1, is EAGVVQSPRYKIIEKKQPVAFWCNPISGHNTLYWYLQNLGQGPELLIRYENEEAVDDSQLPKDRFSAERLKGVDSTLKIQPAELGDSAVYLCASSLMQGMNTEAFFGQGTRLTVV.